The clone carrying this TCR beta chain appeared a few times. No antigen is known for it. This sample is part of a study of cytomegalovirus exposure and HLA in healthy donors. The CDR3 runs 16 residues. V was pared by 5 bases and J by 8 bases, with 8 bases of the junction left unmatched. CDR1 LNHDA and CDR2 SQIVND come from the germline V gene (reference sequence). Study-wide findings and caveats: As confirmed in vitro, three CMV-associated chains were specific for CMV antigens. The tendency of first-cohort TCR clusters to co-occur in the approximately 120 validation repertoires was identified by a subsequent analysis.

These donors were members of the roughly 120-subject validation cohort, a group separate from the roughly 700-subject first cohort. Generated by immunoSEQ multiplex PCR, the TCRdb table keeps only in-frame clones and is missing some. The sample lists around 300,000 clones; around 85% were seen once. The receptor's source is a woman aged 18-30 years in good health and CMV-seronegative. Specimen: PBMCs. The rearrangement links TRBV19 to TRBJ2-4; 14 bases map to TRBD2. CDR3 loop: CASSPGLAGEEDIQYF. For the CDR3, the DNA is TGTGCCAGTAGTCCGGGACTAGCGGGAGAAGAGGACATTCAGTACTTC.